This T cell receptor beta chain was profiled in a study of T cells after yellow fever vaccination (dated 2019 in TCRdb). As for the study more broadly: The SMART-Seq v4 Ultra Low Input RNA kit was used to prepare libraries from fractions with low cell numbers. To track T-cell clones before and after primary and booster YFV17D yellow fever vaccination, bulk TCR alpha and beta repertoires were sequenced longitudinally. Blood samples were taken at several timepoints before and after primary and secondary immunization, and bulk PBMC replicates and cell subsets were isolated. The cohort comprised two healthy male donors, one aged 18 to 30 and one aged 30 to 40 years.

The CDR3, from cysteine to phenylalanine, totals 16 residues. Kept here is only the CDR3 DNA, which spans 48 bases and is read in frame from base 1. The germline V gene encodes CDR1 MGHRA and CDR2 YSYEKL. Deletion took 0 bases off V and 2 bases off J, with a span of 14 bases between the germline ends. This clonotype has a handful of counts. Its binding antigen is unknown. No per-base quality is available; no much larger clone lies one base away. The sample's treatment or condition label, decoded: live attenuated yellow fever vaccine strain. PBMCs were isolated from peripheral blood using a standard Ficoll-Paque protocol. Dynabeads CD4 and CD8 positive selection kits were used to isolate CD4 and CD8 T-cell fractions. RNA was extracted with TriZol from bulk PBMCs, CD4 and CD8 fractions, and dextramer-positive and dextramer-negative fractions. Instrument on record: Illumina NovaSeq 6000. TCR cDNA was synthesized by 5'RACE template switching, through which a universal primer site and unique molecular identifiers were introduced. cDNA synthesis was primed from both the TCR alpha and TCR beta constant segments. Library amplification used two PCR steps, and the second PCR step added sample barcodes and sequencing adapters. Sequencing of libraries was performed on Illumina HiSeq 2500 (2x100 bp) or NovaSeq (2x150 bp). On the study's bioinformatics: Reads were demultiplexed and collapsed into UMI consensus sequences with MIGEC, and V(D)J alignment was performed with MiXCR. Vaccine-responding clonotypes were defined with edgeR using replicate PBMC samples, requiring FDR below 0.01 and a log2 fold change above 5 up to day 15. Each bulk clonotype was labeled CD4 or CD8 based on which sequenced repertoire, CD4 or CD8, contained the clonotype at higher abundance. The public reads were quality trimmed at Q25 with fastp and then assembled into clones with MiXCR by TCRdb, keeping productive beta chains. Rows merge per CDR3 protein into single entries with the most common DNA and genes. TCRdb assigned the V and J calls; the authors' analysis was not used. This sample gives about 170,000 distinct CDR3 sequences in total; more than 9.5% of them show up just once. The top ten hold 35% to 40% of the sample.

The study at large found these results: A small fraction of clonotypes showed up in both the CD4 and CD8 compartments, probably as a result of convergent recombination. Computational filtering was needed because FACS-sorted repertoires could contain abundant contaminating clonotypes from the bulk population. The secondary T-cell response was found to be weaker but faster than the primary response, with a peak reached on day 5 rather than on day 15. Most clones expanded after primary vaccination (approximately 96% of CD4 and roughly 88% of CD8) were re-detected after the booster, suggesting that broad memory maintenance occurred. Because only two donors were included in the study, the extent to which the findings can be generalized is limited.

Specimen: CD8+ T cells sorted from PBMCs, collected 15 days after the yellow fever booster vaccination. The rearranged segments are TRBV4-1 and TRBJ2-7, with the D gene not clear enough to name. The receptor comes from a man aged 18 to 30 who received the YFV17D yellow fever vaccine. The bases read TGCGCCAGCAGCCAAGATAGCCGCGGAGTAGCCTACGAGCAGTACTTC. Its amino acids are CASSQDSRGVAYEQYF.